The 28 T cell receptor beta chains listed next were all sequenced from one sample in a study of radiotherapy plus CTLA-4 blockade in lung cancer. Assay: immunoSEQ multiplex PCR; the TCRdb copy retains only in-frame clones and omits some. The sample has about 95,000 clones; about four fifths are singletons. Here the sequenced sample was peripheral blood, taken from a patient treated with radiotherapy plus ipilimumab. Receptors were obtained from a human donor with non-small cell lung cancer who had stable disease on radiotherapy plus ipilimumab.

The genes are TRBV11-3 and TRBJ2-5, with D unresolved. CDR3 length: 13 residues. The V gene lost 5 bases and the J gene lost 7 bases, with 14 bases spanning the gap. The germline V gene encodes CDR1 SGHNT and CDR2 YENEEA. DNA of the CDR3: TGTGCCAGCAGCCAAGGGTCAGAAGGGACCCAGTACTTC. Protein: CASSQGSEGTQYF.

The chain couples TRBV7-8 to TRBJ2-7; D unresolved. CDR3 length: 14 amino acids. Trimming pared 0 bases from V and 4 bases from J, leaving 10 bases between. CDR1 and CDR2 (germline): SGHVS, FQNEAQ. In DNA form, the CDR3 reads TGTGCCAGCAGCTTAGCGGGAAAGTGGTACGAGCAGTACTTC. It translates to CASSLAGKWYEQYF.

The V call is TRBV14, the J call TRBJ2-5, with 13 bases lining up with TRBD2. This CDR3 is 16 amino acids long. The V gene end was trimmed by 2 bases and the J gene end by 4 bases; junction bases not matched to a gene: 4. From germline, CDR1 is SGHDN and CDR2 FVKESK. In DNA form, the CDR3 reads TGTGCCAGCAGCCAATGGACTAGCGGGAGCAGAGAGACCCAGTACTTC. Amino acids: CASSQWTSGSRETQYF.

The V call is TRBV9, the J call TRBJ1-1; tentative D call: TRBD1 (6 bases). This CDR3 is 15 amino acids long. V lost 4 bases to trimming and J lost 1 base, with 14 bases between them. Germline V gives CDR1 SGDLS, CDR2 YYNGEE. CDR3 in amino acids: CASSPTGATNTEAFF. The CDR3 DNA reads TGTGCCAGCAGCCCGACAGGAGCAACGAACACTGAAGCTTTCTTT.

This chain uses TRBV9 with TRBJ1-4, with TRBD1 identical over 7 bases. CDR3 size: 14 residues. V shed 1 base, J shed 3 bases, and the junction held 0 bases outside the gene matches. Germline V CDR1 and CDR2: SGDLS, YYNGEE. CDR3 sequence reads: CASSVQGANEKLFF. The CDR3 DNA is TGTGCCAGCAGCGTACAGGGGGCTAATGAAAAACTGTTTTTT.

The chain employs TRBV6-1 and TRBJ1-1; tentative D call: TRBD1 (6 bases). Germline V gene lookup returns CDR1 MNHNS and CDR2 SASEGT. The CDR3 is 13 residues long. Deletions cut 6 bases from V and 2 bases from J, with 10 bases between. The CDR3 sequence is CASRWTVNTEAFF. CDR3 coding DNA: TGTGCCAGCAGATGGACAGTCAACACTGAAGCTTTCTTT.

The chain has TRBV2 and TRBJ2-1; D remains unclear. The V and J ends lost 3 bases and 14 bases respectively, with 17 bases between them. From germline, CDR1 is SNHLY and CDR2 FYNNEI. This CDR3 has 13 amino acids. For the CDR3, the DNA is TGTGCCAGCAGTGAGGGTCGAGGAGCCGCGGAGTTCTTC. It is translated as CASSEGRGAAEFF.

The chain employs TRBV30 and TRBJ1-1; D gene uncertain. CDR1 and CDR2 from the germline V gene are GTSNPN and SVGIG (reference sequence). The V end lost 0 bases, the J end lost 5 bases, and 22 bases lay between the germline ends. CDR3 size: 17 residues. The CDR3 loop is CAWSVVMGLRSRTEAFF. CDR3 DNA sequence: TGTGCCTGGAGTGTGGTAATGGGGTTACGGTCGAGGACTGAAGCTTTCTTT. Full variable domain (outside the CDR3, taken from reference TRBV30 and TRBJ1-1): SQTIHQWPATLVQPVGSPLSLECTVEGTSNPNLYWYRQAAGRGLQLLFYSVGIGQISSEVPQNLSASRPQDRQFILSSKKLLLSDSGFYLCAWSVVMGLRSRTEAFFGQGTRLTVV.

V gene TRBV9 combines with J gene TRBJ2-2; TRBD1 might be the D (6 bases). Trimming removed 3 bases from V and 6 bases from J, with 9 bases in between. Germline assignment: CDR1 SGDLS and CDR2 YYNGEE. The CDR3 sequence is 13 residues long. The CDR3 spells CASSGGGSGELFF. The CDR3 nucleotides are TGTGCCAGCAGCGGAGGGGGATCCGGGGAGCTGTTTTTT.

CDR3 protein: CASSPKRESKKFF. Written as DNA, the CDR3 is TGTGCCAGCTCACCCAAGCGGGAGTCAAAGAAGTTCTTC. V and J are TRBV18 and TRBJ2-1; 8 positions agree with TRBD2. From germline, CDR1 is KGHSH and CDR2 LQKENI. The CDR3 is 13 residues long. Unmatched junction bases numbered 9, after V lost 3 bases and J lost 14 bases. The full variable domain, with the rest looked up from reference TRBV18 and TRBJ2-1, is NAGVMQNPRHLVRRRGQEARLRCSPMKGHSHVYWYRQLPEEGLKFMVYLQKENIIDESGMPKERFSAEFPKEGPSILRIQQVVRGDSAAYFCASSPKRESKKFFGPGTRLTVL.

V usage is TRBV19 and J usage is TRBJ1-2, with 10 positions matching TRBD1. This CDR3 is built from 16 residues. Looked up from germline, CDR1 is LNHDA and CDR2 is SQIVND (reference sequence). Trimming at V came to 4 bases and at J to 2 bases, leaving 7 bases not matched to a gene. In DNA, the CDR3 is TGTGCCAGTAGTACTAACCGACAGGGGGCGAACTATGGCTACACCTTC. This gives the protein CASSTNRQGANYGYTF.

In its sample, this clone was seen a few times. The V and J genes are TRBV6-1 and TRBJ2-5; 8 bases line up with TRBD1. The ends lost 0 bases at V and 3 bases at J; junction bases unmatched: 6. The CDR3 spans 16 residues. The germline V gene has CDR1 MNHNS and CDR2 SASEGT. This CDR3 reads CASSEAPGGGKETQYF. The CDR3 DNA reads as TGTGCCAGCAGTGAAGCACCAGGGGGCGGAAAAGAGACCCAGTACTTC.

This clone was seen only a few times. The chain employs TRBV18 and TRBJ2-3; perhaps TRBD2 as D (5 bases). V lost 1 base and J 0 bases, leaving 8 bases between the germline ends. Germline V gives CDR1 KGHSH, CDR2 LQKENI. CDR3 length equals 15 residues. The CDR3 here is CASSPRGLSTDTQYF. CDR3 nucleotide sequence: TGTGCCAGCTCACCACGTGGACTTAGCACAGATACGCAGTATTTT.

This chain uses TRBV30 with TRBJ2-1; D not certain. Germline CDR1 is GTSNPN and CDR2 is SVGIG (reference sequence). The length of the CDR3 is 16 residues. V lost 2 bases to trimming and J lost 6 bases, with 20 bases between them. CDR3 amino acids: CAWSPPPTGDRNEQFF. Here the CDR3 DNA reads TGTGCCTGGAGTCCCCCCCCCACGGGCGATCGCAATGAGCAGTTCTTC.

V usage is TRBV5-1 and J usage is TRBJ2-2; D is tentatively TRBD1 or TRBD2 (5 bases each). Germline values: CDR1 SGHRS, CDR2 YFSETQ. V was cut by 4 bases and J by 5 bases, with 15 bases left in between. The CDR3 covers 15 residues. This chain's CDR3 is CASSPGTLGTGELFF. As DNA, the CDR3 is TGCGCCAGCAGCCCGGGGACCCTGGGGACCGGGGAGCTGTTTTTT.

The genes are TRBV30 and TRBJ1-3; unclear D gene. CDR3 length: 15 residues. Trimming left V 8 bases short and J 0 bases short, with 17 bases between. Germline V lookup: CDR1 GTSNPN, CDR2 SVGIG (reference sequence). The CDR3 coding sequence is TGTGCCCCCCTCCGGGATATACACTCTGGAAACACCATATATTTT. This codes for CAPLRDIHSGNTIYF.

The rearrangement uses TRBV5-6 and TRBJ1-1; D is unclear. There are 11 residues in the CDR3. Germline-derived CDR1 and CDR2 are SGHDT and YYEEEE. V lost 0 bases and J lost 6, with 3 bases in between. The CDR3 protein is CASSLGSEAFF. The CDR3 DNA follows: TGTGCCAGCAGCTTGGGGTCTGAAGCTTTCTTT.

The chain joins TRBV11-3 to TRBJ2-7; the match to TRBD1 covers 7 bases. From germline, CDR1 is SGHNT and CDR2 YENEEA. The CDR3 totals 15 residues. V shed 3 bases, J shed 0 bases, and the junction held 5 bases outside the gene matches. In nucleotides, the CDR3 is TGTGCCAGCAGCTTGGATCGGGACAGCTCCTACGAGCAGTACTTC. This sequence encodes CASSLDRDSSYEQYF.

This sequence joins TRBV28 and TRBJ2-7, with TRBD2 matching 7 bases. The CDR3 extends over 15 amino acids. V gave up 5 bases and J gave up 0 bases; unmatched junction bases: 7. Germline V gene data show CDR1 as MDHEN and CDR2 as SYDVKM. CDR3 residues: CASSPAGASSYEQYF. The CDR3, as DNA: TGTGCCAGCAGTCCCGCGGGAGCGAGCTCCTACGAGCAGTACTTC.

This clone was detected a few times. The V and J genes are TRBV6-4 and TRBJ1-1; D possibly corresponds to TRBD1 (5 bases). There are 14 residues in the CDR3. Germline loops: CDR1 MRHNA, CDR2 SNTAGT. Trimming took 5 bases from V and 9 from J, leaving 19 bases between them. CDR3 DNA: TGTGCCAGCAGTTCCGGTACTAGGGACGGAAAAGCTTTCTTT. Translated: CASSSGTRDGKAFF.

V is TRBV5-6 and J is TRBJ1-1; D unresolved. V lost 0 bases, J lost 1 base, and 13 bases lay in between. Germline CDR1 SGHDT, CDR2 YYEEEE. The CDR3 loop spans 16 amino acids. The CDR3 here is CASSLAVKGWNTEAFF. In DNA form, the CDR3 reads TGTGCCAGCAGCTTGGCTGTAAAGGGCTGGAACACTGAAGCTTTCTTT.

Points on this clone: Different DNA sequences within this sample yield the same CDR3. The chain has TRBV28 and TRBJ2-3; 10 bases line up with TRBD1. CDR1 MDHEN and CDR2 SYDVKM come from the germline V gene. The CDR3 is 15 residues long. J gave up 3 bases and V 3 bases, and 3 bases lay outside the gene matches. The CDR3 region has the DNA TGTGCCAGCAGTTTTGGGGACAGGGGAACAGATACGCAGTATTTT. Translating it yields CASSFGDRGTDTQYF.

Notes on this clone: Within the sample, other DNA sequences also encode this same CDR3. The chain has TRBV7-3 and TRBJ2-5, with D uncertain. This CDR3 is built from 15 residues. Germline V gene lookup returns CDR1 SGHTA and CDR2 FQGTGA. V was shortened by 0 bases and J by 0 bases, with 8 bases between the two germline ends. The CDR3 here is CASSLTPGYQETQYF. The CDR3, as DNA: TGTGCCAGCAGCTTAACCCCCGGGTACCAAGAGACCCAGTACTTC.

The V gene is TRBV5-1, the J gene TRBJ2-7; D is ambiguous. The CDR3 extends over 13 amino acids. V was cut by 5 bases and J by 0 bases, with 9 bases left in between. Germline V gene sequence: CDR1 SGHRS, CDR2 YFSETQ. CDR3 sequence: CASRVLDSYEQYF. For the CDR3, the DNA is TGCGCCAGCAGGGTCCTGGACTCCTACGAGCAGTACTTC.

The chain combines TRBV9 with TRBJ1-1; 7 bases fit TRBD1. The CDR3 is 14 amino acids. The V gene end was trimmed by 3 bases and the J gene end by 2 bases; junction bases not matched to a gene: 4. Per germline, CDR1 SGDLS and CDR2 YYNGEE. CDR3 nucleotides: TGTGCCAGCAGCGCACGAGGGGGCAACACTGAAGCTTTCTTT. This codes for CASSARGGNTEAFF.

The chain carries TRBV9 and TRBJ1-2; 8 nucleotides align to TRBD1. CDR1 SGDLS and CDR2 YYNGEE come from the germline V gene. The CDR3 covers 15 residues. The V and J ends lost 0 bases and 1 base, in that order; junction bases with no gene match: 2. CDR3 in amino acids: CASSVGGQGNYGYTF. CDR3 nucleotides: TGTGCCAGCAGCGTAGGAGGACAGGGTAACTATGGCTACACCTTC.

The rearrangement joins TRBV11-2 to TRBJ1-2, with 9 bases aligning to TRBD1. V trimming: 3 bases; J trimming: 8 bases; junction bases outside the gene matches: 10. The CDR3 is made up of 15 amino acids. Germline values: CDR1 SGHAT, CDR2 FQNNGV. DNA for the CDR3: TGTGCCAGCAGCTTGGACCTGGACAGGGGTGGAGGCTACACCTTC. This codes for CASSLDLDRGGGYTF.

The rearrangement joins TRBV6-4 to TRBJ2-7; D uncertain. CDR3 length: 15 amino acids. CDR1 and CDR2 from the germline V gene are MRHNA and SNTAGT. Trimming took 6 bases from V and 3 from J, leaving 18 bases between them. The CDR3 sequence: CASSVEYGSFYEQYF. DNA for the CDR3: TGTGCCAGCAGCGTAGAGTACGGTTCTTTCTACGAGCAGTACTTC.